Listed below are T cell receptor beta chains from one sample, sequenced in a study of response to subunit inactivated influenza vaccine. Each CDR3 protein gets one entry after TCRdb re-called the RT-PCR reads with MiXCR. This table holds 650,000 to 850,000 distinct CDR3 sequences, about 15% found once. The sample was PBMCs from blood, taken about 14 days before vaccination. Source of these receptors: a man aged 45-65 years who received an inactivated influenza vaccine. The CDR3 runs from the conserved cysteine through the conserved F or W. D genes are given only for firm matches. Part of the rows lack a size; the others show once, few, many or a class for expanded clones.

TRBJ1-1 | few | 13 | TRBD1 | TRBV10-3 | CATRDRPNTEAFF | TGTGCCACCAGGGACAGACCGAACACTGAAGCTTTCTTT
TRBJ2-2 | NA | 13 | NA | TRBV29-1 | CSVFRGATGELFF | TGCAGCGTTTTCAGGGGAGCCACCGGGGAGCTGTTTTTT
TRBJ1-2 | NA | 15 | NA | TRBV7-2 | CASSLMDPVGYGYTF | TGTGCCAGCAGCTTAATGGATCCCGTTGGCTATGGCTACACCTTC
TRBJ2-7 | NA | 13 | TRBD2 | TRBV10-2 | CASMSGNSYEQYF | TGCGCCAGCATGAGCGGGAACTCCTACGAGCAGTACTTC
TRBJ2-3 | few | 16 | NA | TRBV5-1 | CASSSDSPFRRDTQYF | TGCGCCAGCAGCTCGGACAGCCCGTTCCGCAGAGATACGCAGTATTTT
TRBJ1-4 | NA | 13 | NA | TRBV6-1 | CASSPEGDEKLFF | TGTGCCAGCAGTCCCGAAGGAGATGAAAAACTGTTTTTT
TRBJ2-1 | few | 14 | NA | TRBV11-2 | CASSQPLGNNEQFF | TGTGCCAGCAGCCAACCACTAGGGAACAATGAGCAGTTCTTC
TRBJ2-1 | NA | 19 | TRBD1 | TRBV2 | CASSVPQSNDRGPLNEQFF | TGTGCCAGCAGTGTGCCCCAGTCGAATGACAGGGGCCCTCTTAATGAGCAGTTCTTC
TRBJ1-4 | few | 15 | TRBD1 | TRBV7-2 | CASSPRQGNNEKLFF | TGTGCCAGCAGCCCCCGACAGGGGAATAATGAAAAACTGTTTTTT
TRBJ2-7 | NA | 10 | NA | TRBV29-1 | CSVGQYEQYF | TGCAGCGTTGGCCAGTACGAGCAGTACTTC
TRBJ2-6 | once | 16 | NA | TRBV28 | CASSGQSIGGANVLTF | TGTGCCAGCAGTGGACAGAGTATAGGTGGGGCCAACGTCCTGACTTTC
TRBJ2-1 | few | 17 | TRBD2 | TRBV4-1 | CASSVGLAGIVYNEQFF | TGCGCCAGCAGCGTCGGACTAGCGGGGATCGTTTACAATGAGCAGTTCTTC
TRBJ2-2 | few | 16 | NA | TRBV5-1 | CASSAGTLANTGELFF | TGCGCCAGCAGCGCCGGTACCCTCGCGAACACCGGGGAGCTGTTTTTT
TRBJ2-7 | once | 13 | NA | TRBV3-1 | CASSQPSSYEQYF | TGTGCCAGCAGCCAACCAAGCTCCTACGAGCAGTACTTC
TRBJ2-3 | many | 14 | NA | TRBV5-5 | CASSRAGGTDTQYF | TGTGCCAGCAGCCGGGCAGGGGGCACAGATACGCAGTATTTT
TRBJ2-1 | NA | 14 | NA | TRBV29-1 | CSVEVGPRSGEQFF | TGCAGCGTTGAAGTAGGGCCTAGGTCCGGTGAGCAGTTCTTC
TRBJ2-1 | few | 15 | NA | TRBV27 | CASSLGAGRGNEQFF | TGTGCCAGCAGTTTAGGGGCAGGGAGAGGCAATGAGCAGTTCTTC
TRBJ2-3 | many | 12 | NA | TRBV18 | CASSPIRDTQYF | TGTGCCAGCTCACCAATCCGAGATACGCAGTATTTT
TRBJ1-2 | many | 14 | NA | TRBV5-6 | CASSAGTYNYGYTF | TGTGCCAGCAGCGCCGGGACATATAACTATGGCTACACCTTC
TRBJ1-2 | few | 12 | NA | TRBV12-3/TRBV12-4 | CASSFGGGGYTF | TGTGCCAGCAGTTTCGGGGGCGGGGGCTACACCTTC
TRBJ1-2 | few | 13 | NA | TRBV10-3 | CAISEGAGYGYTF | TGTGCCATCAGTGAGGGAGCGGGCTATGGCTACACCTTC
TRBJ2-3 | few | 17 | TRBD1 | TRBV6-1 | CASSPQPGTGGANTQYF | TGTGCCAGCAGCCCCCAACCCGGGACAGGGGGCGCAAATACGCAGTATTTT
TRBJ1-5 | NA | 15 | NA | TRBV9 | CASSVGGRPNQPQHF | TGTGCCAGCAGCGTAGGGGGCAGACCCAATCAGCCCCAGCATTTT
TRBJ2-7 | NA | 14 | TRBD1 | TRBV2 | CASSLMATGAEQYF | TGTGCCAGCAGCTTGATGGCGACAGGGGCCGAGCAGTACTTC
TRBJ1-1 | NA | 16 | NA | TRBV5-1 | CASSLRSRVSVTEAFF | TGCGCCAGCAGCTTGCGTTCCAGGGTGTCTGTGACTGAAGCTTTCTTT
TRBJ2-5 | few | 14 | TRBD2 | TRBV20-1 | CSASLLAGGETQYF | TGCAGTGCTAGCCTTTTAGCGGGAGGAGAGACCCAGTACTTC
TRBJ2-2 | NA | 14 | TRBD1 | TRBV20-1 | CSARRGQGTGELFF | TGCAGTGCTAGGAGGGGGCAAGGCACCGGGGAGCTGTTTTTT
TRBJ1-6 | NA | 13 | NA | TRBV28 | CASTVTENLPLHF | TGTGCCAGCACTGTGACTGAAAATTTACCCCTCCACTTT
TRBJ2-6 | NA | 18 | NA | TRBV28 | CASSLFGRGSSGANVLTF | TGTGCCAGCAGTTTATTTGGCAGGGGAAGCTCTGGGGCCAACGTCCTGACTTTC
TRBJ1-2 | NA | 15 | NA | TRBV18 | CASSVGPNNRAGYTF | TGTGCCAGCTCGGTGGGACCGAACAACAGGGCTGGCTACACCTTC
TRBJ2-1 | few | 16 | TRBD2 | TRBV5-1 | CASKTSGGLQYNEQFF | TGCGCCAGTAAGACTAGCGGGGGGCTTCAGTACAATGAGCAGTTCTTC
TRBJ1-2 | NA | 15 | NA | TRBV10-3 | CAISESKTGSYGYTF | TGTGCCATCAGTGAGTCGAAGACGGGATCCTATGGCTACACCTTC
TRBJ1-1 | NA | 16 | TRBD1 | TRBV9 | CASSVDGTAMNTEAFF | TGTGCCAGCAGCGTAGATGGGACAGCTATGAACACTGAAGCTTTCTTT
TRBJ2-3 | few | 15 | TRBD2 | TRBV7-9 | CASSKPSGARDTQYF | TGTGCCAGCAGTAAGCCTAGCGGGGCTAGAGATACGCAGTATTTT
TRBJ2-2 | few | 16 | TRBD2 | TRBV7-9 | CASSSLGRENAGELFF | TGTGCCAGCAGCTCTTTGGGGCGGGAGAACGCCGGGGAGCTGTTTTTT
TRBJ2-2 | NA | 16 | TRBD2 | TRBV5-1 | CASSQPGGPDTGELFF | TGCGCCAGCAGCCAACCGGGGGGGCCTGACACCGGGGAGCTGTTTTTT
TRBJ1-2 | few | 13 | NA | TRBV12-3/TRBV12-4 | CASSFKTGYGYTF | TGTGCCAGCAGTTTTAAGACGGGATATGGCTACACCTTC
TRBJ2-6 | NA | 19 | NA | TRBV6-2/TRBV6-3 | CASSYRALGLSSGANVLTF | TGTGCCAGCAGTTACCGAGCCCTTGGTTTGAGCTCTGGGGCCAACGTCCTGACTTTC
TRBJ2-5 | few | 12 | NA | TRBV5-6 | CASSAGTPTQYF | TGTGCCAGCAGCGCCGGGACGCCGACCCAGTACTTC
TRBJ2-7 | NA | 11 | NA | TRBV29-1 | CSVALVGEQYF | TGCAGCGTGGCCTTAGTGGGGGAGCAGTACTTC